One sample yielded the 17 T cell receptor beta chains listed below, sequenced in a study of CD8 T cells in Susac syndrome. Roughly 0.45 to 1 ug RNA was reverse transcribed with random hexamers. TCRdb analysed the immunoSEQ multiplex PCR reads with MiXCR anew, one entry per CDR3 protein. The profile shows roughly 220,000 distinct CDR3 sequences, about 95% of them singletons. The sample was CD4+ T cells from PBMCs. These receptors were taken from a human donor with Susac syndrome.

V usage is TRBV30 and J usage is TRBJ2-7; D may match TRBD1 or TRBD2 (6 bases each). Germline V lookup: CDR1 GTSNPN, CDR2 SVGIG (reference sequence). CDR3 length equals 14 residues. Trimming took off 0 bases at V and 2 bases at J, with 11 bases between the two ends. CDR3 residues: CAWSVQGRTYEQYF. The CDR3 bases are TGTGCCTGGAGTGTTCAGGGGAGGACCTACGAGCAGTACTTC.

This CDR3 is CSARGGSVETQYF. CDR3 in DNA: TGCAGTGCTCGCGGGGGGTCAGTAGAGACCCAGTACTTC. The chain joins TRBV20-1 to TRBJ2-5, with TRBD2 identical over 8 bases. Germline V gene sequence: CDR1 DFQATT, CDR2 SNEGSKA (reference sequence). CDR3 length equals 13 residues. V gave up 5 bases and J gave up 4 bases; unmatched junction bases: 6.

This chain uses TRBV28 with TRBJ2-5; 8 bases map to TRBD1. Germline V gene sequence: CDR1 MDHEN, CDR2 SYDVKM. Losses at the gene ends were 4 bases for V and 5 bases for J; bases not matched to a gene: 6. This CDR3 is built from 14 residues. DNA for the CDR3: TGTGCCAGCAGTTGGGACAGGCGCAGGGAGACCCAGTACTTC. Amino acids: CASSWDRRRETQYF. Full variable domain (missing parts from reference TRBV28 and TRBJ2-5): DVKVTQSSRYLVKRTGEKVFLECVQDMDHENMFWYRQDPGLGLRLIYFSYDVKMKEKGDIPEGYSVSREKKERFSLILESASTNQTSMYLCASSWDRRRETQYFGPGTRLLVL.

V is TRBV27 and J is TRBJ2-1, with TRBD1 matching 11 bases. Germline V CDR1 and CDR2: MNHEY, SMNVEV (reference sequence). The CDR3 runs 16 residues. The junction had 6 bases not matched to a gene; V was cut back by 6 bases and J by 2 bases. The CDR3 coding sequence is TGTGCCAGCAGGGAGGACAGGGGGCTCCCCTACAATGAGCAGTTCTTC. Translating gives CASREDRGLPYNEQFF.

The chain links TRBV28 to TRBJ2-5; 7 bases are shared with TRBD2. CDR3 length: 15 residues. Per germline, CDR1 MDHEN and CDR2 SYDVKM. The V gene end was trimmed by 3 bases and the J gene end by 4 bases; junction bases not matched to a gene: 8. The CDR3 DNA reads as TGTGCCAGCAGTTTGTTCGGGGGGTCCGGAGAGACCCAGTACTTC. Protein: CASSLFGGSGETQYF.

The chain is built from TRBV20-1 and TRBJ2-5; D unclear. V lost 4 bases to trimming and J lost 0 bases, with 12 bases between them. The CDR3 has 14 residues. Germline V gene sequence: CDR1 DFQATT, CDR2 SNEGSKA (reference sequence). This CDR3 reads CSATPTVYQETQYF. The CDR3 bases are TGCAGTGCTACCCCAACGGTTTACCAAGAGACCCAGTACTTC.

V is TRBV2 and J is TRBJ2-5; no clear D. The CDR3 runs to 13 residues. CDR1 is SNHLY, CDR2 FYNNEI, per germline. V lost 1 base and J lost 7, with 10 bases in between. This CDR3 is CASSEGSRGTQYF. The CDR3 DNA reads TGTGCCAGCAGTGAAGGGTCAAGAGGGACCCAGTACTTC.

V and J are TRBV24-1 and TRBJ2-1; possibly TRBD2 for D (6 bases). The V and J ends lost 4 bases and 9 bases respectively, with 9 bases between them. Germline V gene sequence: CDR1 KGHDR, CDR2 SFDVKD. The CDR3 runs to 12 residues. CDR3 nucleotides: TGTGCCACCAGTGACCCCGGGGGTGAGCAGTTCTTC. Protein: CATSDPGGEQFF.

The gene calls are TRBV5-6 and TRBJ2-7; D unresolved. V lost 1 base and J 5 bases, leaving 13 bases between the germline ends. The CDR3 totals 14 residues. Germline loops: CDR1 SGHDT, CDR2 YYEEEE. The CDR3 nucleotides are TGTGCCAGCAGCTTGTTTCAAGATCGTCACGAGCAGTACTTC. It yields the protein CASSLFQDRHEQYF.

This chain connects TRBV11-2 to TRBJ1-1; the D is unclear. The V and J ends lost 0 bases and 0 bases respectively, with 8 bases between them. The CDR3 totals 15 residues. Germline V gives CDR1 SGHAT, CDR2 FQNNGV. CDR3 loop: CASSLEVSLNTEAFF. The CDR3 coding sequence is TGTGCCAGCAGCTTAGAAGTAAGCTTGAACACTGAAGCTTTCTTT. Full variable domain (rest looked up from reference TRBV11-2 and TRBJ1-1): EAGVAQSPRYKIIEKRQSVAFWCNPISGHATLYWYQQILGQGPKLLIQFQNNGVVDDSQLPKDRFSAERLKGVDSTLKIQPAKLEDSAVYLCASSLEVSLNTEAFFGQGTRLTVV.

This sequence joins TRBV20-1 and TRBJ1-1, with D possibly matching TRBD1 (5 bases). Per germline, CDR1 DFQATT and CDR2 SNEGSKA (reference sequence). The V end lost 6 bases, the J end lost 3 bases, and 11 bases lay between the germline ends. The CDR3 covers 12 residues. CDR3 nucleotides: TGCAGTGCAGGGGTGGAGGACACTGAAGCTTTCTTT. Encoded protein: CSAGVEDTEAFF.

The J gene is TRBJ1-6, the V gene TRBV13, with a tentative D call TRBD1 (5 bases). Germline CDR1 PRHDT, CDR2 FYEKMQ (reference sequence). Trimming took off 1 base at V and 7 bases at J, with 14 bases between the two ends. CDR3 length: 16 amino acids. The CDR3 reads CASSLDRGTGNSPLHF. CDR3 DNA: TGTGCCAGCAGCTTAGATCGGGGGACGGGGAATTCACCCCTCCACTTT.

The chain combines TRBV12-3 or TRBV12-4 with TRBJ1-6, with D possibly matching TRBD1 (6 bases). The ends were cut back, 4 bases at V and 6 bases at J, with 10 bases in the middle. The CDR3 covers 14 residues. The CDR3 spells CASSWGAVNSPLHF. The CDR3 bases are TGTGCCAGCAGTTGGGGGGCAGTTAATTCACCCCTCCACTTT.

V is TRBV9 and J is TRBJ1-1; perhaps TRBD1 as D (6 bases). The CDR3 length is 13 residues. Trimming removed 3 bases at V and 11 bases at J, with 17 bases between. The germline CDR1 and CDR2 sequences are SGDLS and YYNGEE. CDR3 coding DNA: TGTGCCAGCAGCGGGAGTCCCGGGACATTCGCTTTCTTT. Its translation: CASSGSPGTFAFF.

This clonotype was counted only a few times. The chain carries TRBV6-6 and TRBJ2-5; D not certain. The CDR3 is made up of 13 amino acids. Trimming cost V 6 bases and J 1 base, with 9 bases left between them. CDR1 and CDR2 from the germline V gene are MNHNY and SVGAGI (reference sequence). This CDR3 is CASSPQVQETQYF. DNA for the CDR3: TGTGCCAGCAGCCCCCAGGTCCAAGAGACCCAGTACTTC.

This chain connects TRBV20-1 to TRBJ2-7; D unresolved. The CDR3 spans 13 residues. CDR1 and CDR2 (germline): DFQATT, SNEGSKA (reference sequence). Trimming removed 1 base from V and 7 bases from J, with 14 bases in between. Here the CDR3 reads CSARGSAVGEQYF. The CDR3 nucleotides read TGCAGTGCTAGAGGCAGCGCGGTCGGGGAGCAGTACTTC.

The CDR3 DNA reads as TGTGCCAGCAGTGGCAACAGGGCCACGTCGAATGAGCAGTTCTTC. As protein: CASSGNRATSNEQFF. This chain links TRBV27 with TRBJ2-1; D might be TRBD1 (6 bases). Germline V gene lookup returns CDR1 MNHEY and CDR2 SMNVEV (reference sequence). The CDR3 has 15 residues. V shed 5 bases and J shed 7 bases, with 18 bases lying between them.